Listed below are T cell receptor beta chains from one sample, sequenced in a study of T cell changes during pregnancy in multiple sclerosis. Generated by immunoSEQ multiplex PCR, the TCRdb table keeps only in-frame clones and is missing some. Of tens of thousands of clones in the sample, approximately 89% were seen once. The specimen comprised peripheral blood, sampled in the first trimester of pregnancy. These receptors all come from a female donor with multiple sclerosis, enrolled in a pregnancy study. Both conserved end residues are part of each CDR3. The D gene is left open where the match is weak. Clone sizes are given selectively: once, few, many, or a class where the clone is expanded.

clone size,D gene,J gene,V gene,CDR3 DNA,CDR3 protein
.,TRBD1,TRBJ2-7,TRBV5-1,TGCGCCAGCAGCACCCGACAGGGCTCCTACGAGCAGTACTTC,CASSTRQGSYEQYF
.,TRBD1,TRBJ2-1,TRBV5-6,TGTGCCAGCAGCCCGCCTGGGACAGTATACAATGAGCAGTTCTTC,CASSPPGTVYNEQFF
.,TRBD1,TRBJ2-2,TRBV19,TGTGCCAGTAGTACCAGGGGGGGACAGGGCACGAACACCGGGGAGCTGTTTTTT,CASSTRGGQGTNTGELFF
.,.,TRBJ2-3,TRBV19,TGTGCCAGTAGTAGAGGCGTGCTACCGGCTAGCACAGATACGCAGTATTTT,CASSRGVLPASTDTQYF
.,.,TRBJ1-3,TRBV14,TGTGCCAGCAGCCAAGAATCAGGGCTAACCTCTGGAAACACCATATATTTT,CASSQESGLTSGNTIYF
.,.,TRBJ2-7,TRBV7-9,TGTGCCAGCAGCTTAGTCCCCGACGAGCAGTACTTC,CASSLVPDEQYF
once,TRBD1,TRBJ2-5,TRBV14,TGTGCCAGCAGCCATATCATCACCGGGACAGTTTTTCAAGAGACCCAGTACTTC,CASSHIITGTVFQETQYF
.,TRBD1,TRBJ1-1,TRBV10-3,TGTGCCATCAGTGTAGGACAGGGTGATACTGAAGCTTTCTTT,CAISVGQGDTEAFF
.,TRBD2,TRBJ2-3,TRBV5-1,TGCGCCAGCAGCTCCAACGGACTAGCGGAGTTAGAGCCAGATACGCAGTATTTT,CASSSNGLAELEPDTQYF
.,TRBD2,TRBJ2-3,TRBV4-1,TGCGCCAGCAGCCAAGTCCCGGGACTAGCGGGGCAATCCACAGATACGCAGTATTTT,CASSQVPGLAGQSTDTQYF
.,TRBD1,TRBJ2-5,TRBV29-1,TGCAGCGTTGGGACAGGACAAGAGACCCAGTACTTC,CSVGTGQETQYF
.,.,TRBJ1-6,TRBV11-3,TGTGCCAGCAGCTTAGGGCTTGACTGGAGCTCCTATAATTCACCCCTCCACTTT,CASSLGLDWSSYNSPLHF
.,.,TRBJ1-4,TRBV5-4,TGTGCCAGCACGATTGGGGGCGGGGGCCGGAATGAAAAACTGTTTTTT,CASTIGGGGRNEKLFF
.,.,TRBJ2-1,TRBV5-4,TGTGCCAGCAGCTTGGCGACTAGCTCCTACAATGAGCAGTTCTTC,CASSLATSSYNEQFF
.,TRBD1,TRBJ2-3,TRBV6-5,TGTGCCGTACAGGGGGCAGTCACAGATACGCAGTATTTT,CAVQGAVTDTQYF
.,.,TRBJ1-1,TRBV28,TGTGCCAGCAGTTTACGCGGGTTCGACACTGAAGCTTTCTTT,CASSLRGFDTEAFF
once,TRBD1,TRBJ2-5,TRBV18,TGTGCCAGCTCACGGACAGGGGGGAGAGAGACCCAGTACTTC,CASSRTGGRETQYF
.,.,TRBJ2-7,TRBV5-5,TGTGCCAGCAGCTTGGGGGGCACCTTATACGAGCAGTACTTC,CASSLGGTLYEQYF
.,.,TRBJ1-6,TRBV7-2,TGTGCCAGCAGCCCCCAGGCTTTTAATTCACCCCTCCACTTT,CASSPQAFNSPLHF
once,TRBD2,TRBJ2-2,TRBV9,TGTGCCAGCAGCCTCGGACTAGCGGGGAACACCGGGGAGCTGTTTTTT,CASSLGLAGNTGELFF
.,TRBD1,TRBJ1-2,TRBV2,TGTGCCAGCACCGGGGACAGCTATGGCTACACCTTC,CASTGDSYGYTF
once,TRBD2,TRBJ2-5,TRBV2,TGTGCCAGCACCCGAACTAGCGGTGGGCCGGGGACCCAGTACTTC,CASTRTSGGPGTQYF
.,.,TRBJ1-2,TRBV30,TGTGCCTGGAGTGTATTACGGGGGGCGCGGTATGGCTACACCTTC,CAWSVLRGARYGYTF
.,TRBD1,TRBJ2-1,TRBV5-1,TGCGCCAGCAGAACGAGGACAGGAGTGGGGGAGCAGTTCTTC,CASRTRTGVGEQFF
.,.,TRBJ2-1,TRBV11-3,TGTGCCAGCAGCTTACCCCGAACATACAATGAGCAGTTCTTC,CASSLPRTYNEQFF
.,.,TRBJ1-1,TRBV21-1,TGTGCCAGCAGCAAACGCGGGCGGACAGGGAACACTGAAGCTTTCTTT,CASSKRGRTGNTEAFF